This TCR beta chain was found in a study of control samples from healthy donors and cancer patients. CDR1 and CDR2 from the germline V gene are SGHDT and YYEEEE. Trimming left V 8 bases short and J 9 bases short, with 15 bases between. The CDR3 runs 13 residues. About this clone: The same CDR3 can be traced to other DNA sequences in this sample.

Using immunoSEQ multiplex PCR, the repertoire was profiled, and TCRdb retains in-frame clones only, with some absent. The table includes 29,000 or so clones, 70% to 90% detected once. V gene TRBV5-6 combines with J gene TRBJ1-6; weak D call: TRBD1 (6 bases). The source material was formalin-fixed, paraffin-embedded tissue. This clonotype was obtained from a female donor with melanoma. CDR3 DNA sequence: TGTGCCAGTAGCCCTGACAGGTTTTCACCCCTCCACTTT. Amino acids: CASSPDRFSPLHF.